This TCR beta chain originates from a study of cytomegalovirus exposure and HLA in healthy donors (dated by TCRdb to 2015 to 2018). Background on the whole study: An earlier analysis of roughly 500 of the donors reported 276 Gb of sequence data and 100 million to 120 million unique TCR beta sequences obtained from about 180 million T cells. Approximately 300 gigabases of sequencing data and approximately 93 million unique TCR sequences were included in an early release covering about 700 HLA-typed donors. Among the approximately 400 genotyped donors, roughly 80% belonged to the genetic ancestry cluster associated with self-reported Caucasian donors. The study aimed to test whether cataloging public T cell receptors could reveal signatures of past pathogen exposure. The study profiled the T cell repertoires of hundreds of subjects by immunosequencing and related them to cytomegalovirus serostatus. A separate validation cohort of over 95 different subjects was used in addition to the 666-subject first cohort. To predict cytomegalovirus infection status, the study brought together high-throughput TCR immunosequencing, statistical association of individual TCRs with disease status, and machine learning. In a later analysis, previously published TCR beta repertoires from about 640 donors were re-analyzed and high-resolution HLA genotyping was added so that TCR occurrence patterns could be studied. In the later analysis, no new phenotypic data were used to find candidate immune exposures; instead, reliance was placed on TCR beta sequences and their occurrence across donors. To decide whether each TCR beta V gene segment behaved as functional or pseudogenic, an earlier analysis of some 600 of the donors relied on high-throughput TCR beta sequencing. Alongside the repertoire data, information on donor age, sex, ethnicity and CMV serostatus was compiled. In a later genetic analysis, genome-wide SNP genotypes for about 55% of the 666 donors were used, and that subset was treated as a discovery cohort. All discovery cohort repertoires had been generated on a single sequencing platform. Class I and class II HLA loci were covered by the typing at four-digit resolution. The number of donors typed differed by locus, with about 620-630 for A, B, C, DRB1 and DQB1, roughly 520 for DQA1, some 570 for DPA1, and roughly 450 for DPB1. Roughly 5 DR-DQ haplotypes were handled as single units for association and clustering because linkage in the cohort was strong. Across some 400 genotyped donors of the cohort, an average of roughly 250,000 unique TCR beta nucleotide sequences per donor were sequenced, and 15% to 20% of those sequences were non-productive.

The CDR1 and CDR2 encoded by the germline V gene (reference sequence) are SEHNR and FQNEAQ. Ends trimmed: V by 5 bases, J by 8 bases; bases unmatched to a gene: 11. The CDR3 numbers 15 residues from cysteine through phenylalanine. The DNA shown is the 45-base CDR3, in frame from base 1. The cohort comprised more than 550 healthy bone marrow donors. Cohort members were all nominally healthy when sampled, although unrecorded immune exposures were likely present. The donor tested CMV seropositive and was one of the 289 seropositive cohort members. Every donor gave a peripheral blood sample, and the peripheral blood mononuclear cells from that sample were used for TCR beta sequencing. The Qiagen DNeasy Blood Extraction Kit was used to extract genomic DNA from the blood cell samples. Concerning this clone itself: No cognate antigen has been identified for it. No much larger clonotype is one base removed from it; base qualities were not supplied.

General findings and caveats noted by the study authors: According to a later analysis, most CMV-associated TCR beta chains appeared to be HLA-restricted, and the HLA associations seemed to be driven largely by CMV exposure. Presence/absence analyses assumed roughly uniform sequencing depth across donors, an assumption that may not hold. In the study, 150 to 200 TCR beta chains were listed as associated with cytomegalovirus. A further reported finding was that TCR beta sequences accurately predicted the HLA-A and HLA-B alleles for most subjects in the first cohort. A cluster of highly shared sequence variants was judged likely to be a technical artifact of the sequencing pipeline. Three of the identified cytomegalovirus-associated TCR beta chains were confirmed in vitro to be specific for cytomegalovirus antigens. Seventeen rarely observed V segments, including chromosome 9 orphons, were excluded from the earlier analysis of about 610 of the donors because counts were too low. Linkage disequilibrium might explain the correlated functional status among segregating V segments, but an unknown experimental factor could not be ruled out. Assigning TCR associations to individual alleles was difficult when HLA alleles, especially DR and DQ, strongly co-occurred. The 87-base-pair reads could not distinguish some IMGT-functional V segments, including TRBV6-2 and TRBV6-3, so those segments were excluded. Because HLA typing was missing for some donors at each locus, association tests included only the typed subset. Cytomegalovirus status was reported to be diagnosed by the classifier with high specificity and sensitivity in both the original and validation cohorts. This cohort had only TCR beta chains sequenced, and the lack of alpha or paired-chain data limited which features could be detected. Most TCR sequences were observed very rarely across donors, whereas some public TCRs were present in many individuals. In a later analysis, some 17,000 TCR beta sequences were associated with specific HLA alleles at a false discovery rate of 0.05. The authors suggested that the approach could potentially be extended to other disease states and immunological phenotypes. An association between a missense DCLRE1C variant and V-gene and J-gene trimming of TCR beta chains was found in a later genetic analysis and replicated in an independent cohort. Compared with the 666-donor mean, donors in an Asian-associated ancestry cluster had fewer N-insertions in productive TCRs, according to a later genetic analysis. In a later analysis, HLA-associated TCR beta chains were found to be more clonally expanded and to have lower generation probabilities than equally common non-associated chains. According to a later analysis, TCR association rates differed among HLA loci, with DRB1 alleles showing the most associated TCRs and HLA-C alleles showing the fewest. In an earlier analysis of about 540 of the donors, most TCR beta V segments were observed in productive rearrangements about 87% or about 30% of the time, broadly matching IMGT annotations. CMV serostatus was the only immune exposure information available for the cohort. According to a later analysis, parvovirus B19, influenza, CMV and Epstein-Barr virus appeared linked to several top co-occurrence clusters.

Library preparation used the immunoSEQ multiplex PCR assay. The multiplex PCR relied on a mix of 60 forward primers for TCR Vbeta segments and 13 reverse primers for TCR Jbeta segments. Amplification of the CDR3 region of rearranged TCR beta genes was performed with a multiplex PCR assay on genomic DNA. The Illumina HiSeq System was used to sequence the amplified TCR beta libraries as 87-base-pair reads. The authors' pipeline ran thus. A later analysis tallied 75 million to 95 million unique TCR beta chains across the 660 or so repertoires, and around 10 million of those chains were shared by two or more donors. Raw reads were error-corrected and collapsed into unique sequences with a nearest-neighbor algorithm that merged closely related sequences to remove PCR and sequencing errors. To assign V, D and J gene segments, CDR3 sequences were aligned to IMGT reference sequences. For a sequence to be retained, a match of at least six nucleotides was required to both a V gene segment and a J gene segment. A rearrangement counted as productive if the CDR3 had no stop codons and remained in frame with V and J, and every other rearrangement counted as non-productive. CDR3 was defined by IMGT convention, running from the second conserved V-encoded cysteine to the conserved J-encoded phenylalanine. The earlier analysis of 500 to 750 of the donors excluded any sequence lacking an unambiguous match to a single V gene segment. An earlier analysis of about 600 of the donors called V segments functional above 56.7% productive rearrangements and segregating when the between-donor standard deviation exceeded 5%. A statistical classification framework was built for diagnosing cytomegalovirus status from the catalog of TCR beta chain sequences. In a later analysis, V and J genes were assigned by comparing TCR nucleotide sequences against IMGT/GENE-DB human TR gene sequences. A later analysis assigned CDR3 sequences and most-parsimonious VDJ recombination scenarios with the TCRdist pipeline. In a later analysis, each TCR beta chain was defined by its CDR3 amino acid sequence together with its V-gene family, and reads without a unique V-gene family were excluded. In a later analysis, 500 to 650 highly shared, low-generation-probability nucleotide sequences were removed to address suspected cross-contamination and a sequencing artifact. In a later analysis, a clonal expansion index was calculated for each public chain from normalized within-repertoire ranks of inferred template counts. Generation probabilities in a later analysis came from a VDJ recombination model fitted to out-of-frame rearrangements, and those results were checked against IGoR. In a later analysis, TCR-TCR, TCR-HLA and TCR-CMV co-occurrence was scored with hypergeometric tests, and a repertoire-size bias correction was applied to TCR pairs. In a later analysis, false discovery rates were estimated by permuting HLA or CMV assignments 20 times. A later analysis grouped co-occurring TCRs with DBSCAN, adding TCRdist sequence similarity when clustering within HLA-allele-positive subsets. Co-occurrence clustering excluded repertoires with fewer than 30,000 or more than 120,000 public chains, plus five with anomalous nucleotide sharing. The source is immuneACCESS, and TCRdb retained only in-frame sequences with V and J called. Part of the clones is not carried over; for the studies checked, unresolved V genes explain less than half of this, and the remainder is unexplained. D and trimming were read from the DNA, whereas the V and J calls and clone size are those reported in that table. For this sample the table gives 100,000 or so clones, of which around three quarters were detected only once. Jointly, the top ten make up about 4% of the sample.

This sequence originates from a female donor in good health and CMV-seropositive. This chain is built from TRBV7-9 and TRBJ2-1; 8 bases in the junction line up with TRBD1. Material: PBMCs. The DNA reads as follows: TGTGCCAGCAGCCCTGGACAGGGAGTGGGCGATGAGCAGTTCTTC. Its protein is CASSPGQGVGDEQFF.